Following are 15 T cell receptor beta chains from one sample sequenced in a study of blood T cell repertoires in COVID-19. Generated by immunoSEQ multiplex PCR, the TCRdb table keeps only in-frame clones and is missing some. Altogether 80,000 to 95,000 clones are present, approximately 88% being singletons, with the ten largest covering under 35%. Material for sequencing was peripheral blood. The source of these receptors is a woman older than 75 with active or convalescent COVID-19.

About this clone: Distinct nucleotide sequences in the sample also encode this CDR3. This sequence joins TRBV5-5 and TRBJ2-7, with TRBD1 matching over 7 bases. V lost 1 base and J lost 2; bases outside the gene matches: 0. CDR1 is SGHKS, CDR2 YYEKEE, per germline (reference sequence). CDR3 length equals 13 residues. CDR3 loop: CASSLTGAYEQYF. As DNA, the CDR3 is TGTGCCAGCAGCTTGACAGGGGCCTACGAGCAGTACTTC.

This clone was seen once. The chain has TRBV19 and TRBJ2-4; tentative D call: TRBD1 (7 bases). The germline V gene encodes CDR1 LNHDA and CDR2 SQIVND (reference sequence). Trimming took 1 base from V and 1 from J, leaving 14 bases between them. The CDR3 spans 17 residues. CDR3 sequence reads: CASSIGGAGGAKNIQYF. In nucleotides, the CDR3 is TGTGCCAGTAGTATAGGTGGGGCAGGGGGGGCCAAAAACATTCAGTACTTC.

This clone came up a few times. The CDR3: CASSYRGAYNEQFF. CDR3 DNA: TGTGCCAGCAGTTACAGGGGCGCCTACAATGAGCAGTTCTTC. The chain joins TRBV27 to TRBJ2-1; 7 bases are a match to TRBD1. V lost 4 bases, J lost 2 bases, and 2 bases stayed unmatched. The CDR3 runs 14 residues. Looked up from germline, CDR1 is MNHEY and CDR2 is SMNVEV (reference sequence).

The genes are TRBV19 and TRBJ1-4; 8 bases map to TRBD1. There are 12 residues in the CDR3. Germline V CDR1 and CDR2: LNHDA, SQIVND (reference sequence). Trimming took 7 bases from V and 12 from J; bases not matched to a gene: 7. In nucleotides, the CDR3 is TGTGCCAGTAAACCAGGGGGCCCGCAACTGTTTTTT. Protein product: CASKPGGPQLFF.

The V and J genes are TRBV2 and TRBJ2-2; D is possibly TRBD2 (5 bases). V lost 3 bases to trimming and J lost 4 bases, with 15 bases between them. This CDR3 is 16 amino acids long. Per germline, CDR1 SNHLY and CDR2 FYNNEI. CDR3 amino acids: CASSEGPWTGTGELFF. CDR3 sequence (DNA): TGTGCCAGCAGTGAGGGCCCCTGGACTGGCACCGGGGAGCTGTTTTTT. Full variable domain (remainder filled in from reference TRBV2 and TRBJ2-2): EPEVTQTPSHQVTQMGQEVILRCVPISNHLYFYWYRQILGQKVEFLVSFYNNEISEKSEIFDDQFSVERPDGSNFTLKIRSTKLEDSAMYFCASSEGPWTGTGELFFGEGSRLTVL.

This clone was seen a handful of times. This chain joins TRBV2 and TRBJ2-7; 10 bases map to TRBD1. V shed 6 bases and J 0 bases; nucleotides not matched to a gene: 8. The CDR3 is made up of 16 amino acids. Germline V gene sequence: CDR1 SNHLY, CDR2 FYNNEI. Here the CDR3 DNA reads TGTGCCAGCAGGGATATCGGGACAGGGGCCTCCTACGAGCAGTACTTC. It specifies CASRDIGTGASYEQYF. Using reference TRBV2 and TRBJ2-7 for the parts outside the CDR3, the full variable domain is EPEVTQTPSHQVTQMGQEVILRCVPISNHLYFYWYRQILGQKVEFLVSFYNNEISEKSEIFDDQFSVERPDGSNFTLKIRSTKLEDSAMYFCASRDIGTGASYEQYFGPGTRLTVT.

The chain combines TRBV4-1 with TRBJ2-1; 7 bases are a match to TRBD2. Germline V gene data show CDR1 as MGHRA and CDR2 as YSYEKL. The CDR3 has 14 amino acids. With V trimmed by 0 bases and J by 13 bases, 9 bases remained unmatched. The CDR3 bases are TGCGCCAGCAGCCAAGAGGGACTAACTAGTATTCAGTTCTTC. As protein: CASSQEGLTSIQFF.

V gene TRBV3-1 (or the pseudogene TRBV3-2) combines with J gene TRBJ1-4; D is ambiguous. Germline V gene data show CDR1 as LGHDT and CDR2 as YNNKEL (reference sequence). The CDR3 runs to 12 residues. Trimming shortened V by 2 bases and J by 5 bases, and 3 bases separated the two germline ends. CDR3 in DNA: TGTGCCAGCAGCCAACTCAATGAAAAACTGTTTTTT. This sequence encodes CASSQLNEKLFF.

V and J are TRBV7-3 and TRBJ2-2; maybe TRBD1 (6 bases). The CDR3 spans 13 residues. V was clipped by 4 bases and J by 5 bases, with 8 bases between them. Per germline, CDR1 SGHTA and CDR2 FQGTGA. As DNA, the CDR3 is TGTGCCAGCAGCTCTACAGGGACCGGGGAGCTGTTTTTT. Translating it yields CASSSTGTGELFF.

This chain joins TRBV5-1 and TRBJ1-4; D is uncertain. The CDR3 consists of 15 residues. CDR1 is SGHRS, CDR2 YFSETQ, per germline. Trimming left V 3 bases short and J 3 bases short, with 12 bases between. The CDR3 nucleotides are TGCGCCAGCAGCTCCCAATGGAGCGCTAATGAAAAACTGTTTTTT. Protein product: CASSSQWSANEKLFF. The complete variable domain, with remaining parts taken from reference TRBV5-1 and TRBJ1-4, reads KAGVTQTPRYLIKTRGQQVTLSCSPISGHRSVSWYQQTPGQGLQFLFEYFSETQRNKGNFPGRFSGRQFSNSRSEMNVSTLELGDSALYLCASSSQWSANEKLFFGSGTQLSVL.

This sequence joins TRBV5-6 and TRBJ2-7; 9 bases are a match to TRBD2. The CDR3 extends over 17 amino acids. From germline, CDR1 is SGHDT and CDR2 YYEEEE. Trimming took 6 bases from V and 4 from J; bases not matched to a gene: 17. The CDR3 reads CASTPGLAGVYGYEQYF. CDR3 in DNA: TGTGCCAGCACCCCTGGGTTAGCGGGAGTATATGGTTACGAGCAGTACTTC.

This chain joins TRBV5-4 and TRBJ1-6; D is unclear. Deletions cut 5 bases from V and 4 bases from J, with 10 bases between. CDR1 and CDR2 from the germline V gene are SGHNT and YYREEE (reference sequence). This CDR3 is built from 14 residues. The CDR3 spells CASSKELYNSPLHF. DNA of the CDR3: TGTGCCAGCAGTAAAGAGTTATATAATTCACCCCTCCACTTT.

This clone appeared a few times. CDR3 residues: CASKETSGGTGELFF. The CDR3 region has the DNA TGTGCCAGTAAGGAAACTAGCGGGGGGACCGGGGAGCTGTTTTTT. The chain recombines TRBV19 with TRBJ2-2, with TRBD2 matching 12 bases. The CDR3 totals 15 residues. Trimming at V came to 7 bases and at J to 5 bases, leaving 5 bases not matched to a gene. CDR1 and CDR2 from the germline V gene are LNHDA and SQIVND (reference sequence).

The CDR3 region is CASSQYLGADYGYTF. The CDR3 region has the DNA TGCGCCAGCAGCCAATACCTGGGGGCAGATTATGGCTACACCTTC. The chain carries TRBV4-3 and TRBJ1-2; D may be TRBD1 (6 bases). The germline V gene encodes CDR1 LGHNA and CDR2 YSLEER. The length of the CDR3 is 15 residues. V lost 2 bases and J 5 bases, leaving 15 bases between the germline ends.

The chain recombines TRBV18 with TRBJ2-7; 10 nucleotides agree with TRBD2. CDR3 length: 15 amino acids. J lost 3 bases, V lost 0 bases, and 2 bases had no gene match. CDR1 is KGHSH and CDR2 is LQKENI in the germline V gene. In nucleotides, the CDR3 is TGTGCCAGCTCACCACCGCTAGCGGGAGTCTACGAGCAGTACTTC. This encodes CASSPPLAGVYEQYF.